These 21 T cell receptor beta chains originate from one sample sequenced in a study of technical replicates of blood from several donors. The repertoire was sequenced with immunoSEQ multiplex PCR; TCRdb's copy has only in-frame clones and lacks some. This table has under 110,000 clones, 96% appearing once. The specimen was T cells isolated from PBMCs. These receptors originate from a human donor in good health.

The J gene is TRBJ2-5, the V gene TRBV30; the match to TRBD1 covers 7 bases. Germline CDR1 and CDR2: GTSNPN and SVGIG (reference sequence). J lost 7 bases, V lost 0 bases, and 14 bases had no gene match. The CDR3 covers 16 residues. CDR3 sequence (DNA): TGTGCCTGGAGTGTAGGGTGGATAGGGACAGACGGGACCCAGTACTTC. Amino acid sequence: CAWSVGWIGTDGTQYF. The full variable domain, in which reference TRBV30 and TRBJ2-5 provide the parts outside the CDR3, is SQTIHQWPATLVQPVGSPLSLECTVEGTSNPNLYWYRQAAGRGLQLLFYSVGIGQISSEVPQNLSASRPQDRQFILSSKKLLLSDSGFYLCAWSVGWIGTDGTQYFGPGTRLLVL.

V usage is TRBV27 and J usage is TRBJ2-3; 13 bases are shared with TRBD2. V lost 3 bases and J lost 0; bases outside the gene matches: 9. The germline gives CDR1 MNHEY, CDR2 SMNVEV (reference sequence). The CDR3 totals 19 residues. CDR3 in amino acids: CASSFPTSGRMTSTDTQYF. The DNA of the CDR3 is TGTGCCAGCAGTTTCCCGACTAGCGGGAGGATGACTAGCACAGATACGCAGTATTTT.

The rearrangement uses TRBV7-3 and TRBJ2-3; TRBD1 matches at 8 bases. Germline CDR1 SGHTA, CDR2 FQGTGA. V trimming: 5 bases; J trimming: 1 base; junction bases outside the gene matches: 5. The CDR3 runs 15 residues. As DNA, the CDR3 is TGTGCCAGCAGCCCCCAGGGGGCTGGCACAGATACGCAGTATTTT. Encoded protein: CASSPQGAGTDTQYF.

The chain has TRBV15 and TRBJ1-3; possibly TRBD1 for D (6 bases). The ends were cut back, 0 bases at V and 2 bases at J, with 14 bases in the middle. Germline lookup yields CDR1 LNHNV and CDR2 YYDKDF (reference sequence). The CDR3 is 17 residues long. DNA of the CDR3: TGTGCCACCAGCAGAGATCCCCTAGCAGGGGCTGGAAACACCATATATTTT. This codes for CATSRDPLAGAGNTIYF.

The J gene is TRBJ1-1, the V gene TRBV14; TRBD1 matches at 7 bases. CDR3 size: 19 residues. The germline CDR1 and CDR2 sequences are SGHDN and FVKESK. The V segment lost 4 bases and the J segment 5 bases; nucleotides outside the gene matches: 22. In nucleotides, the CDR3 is TGTGCCAGCAGCCCACCCCACCAAACTAGACAGGGATGGTTTACTGAAGCTTTCTTT. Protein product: CASSPPHQTRQGWFTEAFF.

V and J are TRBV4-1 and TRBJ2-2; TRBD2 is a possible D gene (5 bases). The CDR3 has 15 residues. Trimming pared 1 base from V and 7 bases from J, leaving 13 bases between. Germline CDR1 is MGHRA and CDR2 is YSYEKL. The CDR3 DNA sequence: TGCGCCAGCAGCCAAGTTGTCGGGGAAGGCGGGGAGCTGTTTTTT. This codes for CASSQVVGEGGELFF.

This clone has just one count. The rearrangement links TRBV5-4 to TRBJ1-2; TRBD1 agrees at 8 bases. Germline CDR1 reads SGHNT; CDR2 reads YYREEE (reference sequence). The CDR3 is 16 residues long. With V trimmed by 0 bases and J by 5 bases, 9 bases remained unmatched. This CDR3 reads CASSLAKQGARYGYTF. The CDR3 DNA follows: TGTGCCAGCAGCTTGGCCAAGCAGGGGGCGCGGTATGGCTACACCTTC.

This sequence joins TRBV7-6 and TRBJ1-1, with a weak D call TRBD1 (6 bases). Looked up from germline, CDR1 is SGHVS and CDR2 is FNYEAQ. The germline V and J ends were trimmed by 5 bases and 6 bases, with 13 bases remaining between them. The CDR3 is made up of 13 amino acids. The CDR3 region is CASSRGAVPEAFF. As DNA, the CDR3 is TGTGCCAGCAGCCGGGGGGCAGTCCCTGAAGCTTTCTTT.

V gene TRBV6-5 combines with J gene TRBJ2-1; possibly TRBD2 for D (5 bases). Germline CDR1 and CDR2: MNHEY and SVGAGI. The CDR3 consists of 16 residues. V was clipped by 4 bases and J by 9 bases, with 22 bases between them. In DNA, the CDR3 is TGTGCCAGCAGTTCCTTCGAGCCCGGGGTGGGTGGTGAGCAGTTCTTC. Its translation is CASSSFEPGVGGEQFF.

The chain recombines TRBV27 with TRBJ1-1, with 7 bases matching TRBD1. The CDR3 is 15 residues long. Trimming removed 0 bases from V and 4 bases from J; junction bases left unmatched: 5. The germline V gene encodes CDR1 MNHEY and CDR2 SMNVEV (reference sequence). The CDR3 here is CASSLSTQGTTEAFF. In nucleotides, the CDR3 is TGTGCCAGCAGTTTATCCACACAGGGGACCACTGAAGCTTTCTTT.

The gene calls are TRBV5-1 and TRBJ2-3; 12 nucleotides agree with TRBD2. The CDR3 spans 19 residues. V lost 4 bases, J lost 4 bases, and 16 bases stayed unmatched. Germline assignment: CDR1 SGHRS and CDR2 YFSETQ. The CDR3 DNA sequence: TGCGCCAGCAGCGGAGTAGGGACTAGCGGGCCTACATTATCAGATACGCAGTATTTT. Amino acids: CASSGVGTSGPTLSDTQYF.

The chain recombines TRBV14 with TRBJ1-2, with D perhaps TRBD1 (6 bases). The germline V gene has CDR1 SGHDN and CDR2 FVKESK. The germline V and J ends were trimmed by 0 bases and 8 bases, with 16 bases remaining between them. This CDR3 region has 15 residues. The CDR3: CASSQDLVGAEGYTF. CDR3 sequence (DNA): TGTGCCAGCAGCCAAGATCTTGTGGGGGCGGAGGGCTACACCTTC.

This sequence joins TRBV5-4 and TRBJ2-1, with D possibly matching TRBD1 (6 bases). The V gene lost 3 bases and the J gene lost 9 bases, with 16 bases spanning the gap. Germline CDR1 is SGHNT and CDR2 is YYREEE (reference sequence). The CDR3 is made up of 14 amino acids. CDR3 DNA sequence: TGTGCCAGCAGCTCAGGATTAGGGGGTGGTGAGCAGTTCTTC. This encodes CASSSGLGGGEQFF.

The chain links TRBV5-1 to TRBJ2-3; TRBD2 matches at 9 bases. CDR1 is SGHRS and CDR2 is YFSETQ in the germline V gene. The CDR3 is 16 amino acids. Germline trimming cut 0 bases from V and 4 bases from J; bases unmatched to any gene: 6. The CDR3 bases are TGCGCCAGCAGCTTGGAGGCTAGCGGGGAGTCAGATACGCAGTATTTT. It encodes CASSLEASGESDTQYF. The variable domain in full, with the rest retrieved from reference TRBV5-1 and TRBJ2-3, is KAGVTQTPRYLIKTRGQQVTLSCSPISGHRSVSWYQQTPGQGLQFLFEYFSETQRNKGNFPGRFSGRQFSNSRSEMNVSTLELGDSALYLCASSLEASGESDTQYFGPGTRLTVL.

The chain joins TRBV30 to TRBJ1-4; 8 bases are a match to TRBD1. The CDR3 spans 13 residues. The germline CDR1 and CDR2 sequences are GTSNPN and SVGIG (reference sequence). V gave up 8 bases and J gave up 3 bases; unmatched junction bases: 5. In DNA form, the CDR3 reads TGTGCCCTAAAACAGGGGGCTAATGAAAAACTGTTTTTT. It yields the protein CALKQGANEKLFF.

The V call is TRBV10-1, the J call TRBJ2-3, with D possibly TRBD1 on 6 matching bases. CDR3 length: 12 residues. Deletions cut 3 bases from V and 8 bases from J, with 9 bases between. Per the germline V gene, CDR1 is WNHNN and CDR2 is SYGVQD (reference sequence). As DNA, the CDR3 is TGCGCCAGCAGTGATGGGGGCTTTACGCAGTATTTT. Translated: CASSDGGFTQYF.

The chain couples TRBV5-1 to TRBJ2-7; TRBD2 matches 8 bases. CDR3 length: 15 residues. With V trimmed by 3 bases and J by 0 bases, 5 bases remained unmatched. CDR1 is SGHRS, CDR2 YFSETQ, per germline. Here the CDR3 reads CASSYHSGSSYEQYF. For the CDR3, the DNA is TGCGCCAGCAGCTACCACAGCGGGAGCTCCTACGAGCAGTACTTC.

The CDR3 DNA reads as TGCGCCAGCAGCCAAGGTGCGCGGGTCGACTCTGGGGCCAACGTCCTGACTTTC. It yields the protein CASSQGARVDSGANVLTF. The chain recombines TRBV4-1 with TRBJ2-6, with D perhaps matching TRBD2 (5 bases). From germline, CDR1 is MGHRA and CDR2 YSYEKL. This CDR3 is built from 18 residues. V lost 1 base and J 0 bases, leaving 13 bases between the germline ends.

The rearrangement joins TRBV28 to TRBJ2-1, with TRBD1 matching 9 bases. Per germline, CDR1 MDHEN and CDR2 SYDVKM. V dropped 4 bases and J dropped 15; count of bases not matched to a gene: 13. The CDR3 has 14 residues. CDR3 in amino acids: CASSSPPGQGTPFF. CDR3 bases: TGTGCCAGCAGTTCGCCGCCGGGACAGGGAACGCCGTTCTTC.

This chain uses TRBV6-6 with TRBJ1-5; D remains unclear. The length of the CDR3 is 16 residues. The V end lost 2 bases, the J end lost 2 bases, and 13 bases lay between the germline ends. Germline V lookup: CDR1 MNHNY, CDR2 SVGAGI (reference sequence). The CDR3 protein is CASSYVVPTGNQPQHF. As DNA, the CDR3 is TGTGCCAGCAGTTACGTCGTCCCAACGGGCAATCAGCCCCAGCATTTT.

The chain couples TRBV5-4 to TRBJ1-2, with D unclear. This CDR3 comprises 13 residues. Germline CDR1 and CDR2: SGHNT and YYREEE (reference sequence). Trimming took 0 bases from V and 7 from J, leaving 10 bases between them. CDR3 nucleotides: TGTGCCAGCAGCTTGGATGGTGAGGGTGGCTACACCTTC. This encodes CASSLDGEGGYTF.